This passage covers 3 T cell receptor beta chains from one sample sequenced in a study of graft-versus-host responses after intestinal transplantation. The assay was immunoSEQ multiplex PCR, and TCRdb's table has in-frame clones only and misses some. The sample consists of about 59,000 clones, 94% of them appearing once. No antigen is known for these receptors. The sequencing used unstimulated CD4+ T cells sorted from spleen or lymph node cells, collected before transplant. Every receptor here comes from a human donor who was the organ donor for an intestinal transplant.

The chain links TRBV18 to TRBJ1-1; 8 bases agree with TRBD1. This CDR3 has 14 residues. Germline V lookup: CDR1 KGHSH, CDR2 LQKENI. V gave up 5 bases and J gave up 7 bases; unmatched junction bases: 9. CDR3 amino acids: CASSTNQGAGEAFF. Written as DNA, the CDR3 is TGTGCCAGCTCAACGAATCAGGGGGCAGGTGAAGCTTTCTTT.

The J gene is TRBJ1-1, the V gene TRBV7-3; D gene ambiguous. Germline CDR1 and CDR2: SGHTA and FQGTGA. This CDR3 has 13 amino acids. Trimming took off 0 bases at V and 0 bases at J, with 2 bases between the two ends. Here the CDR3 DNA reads TGTGCCAGCAGCTTAACCCTGAACACTGAAGCTTTCTTT. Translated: CASSLTLNTEAFF.

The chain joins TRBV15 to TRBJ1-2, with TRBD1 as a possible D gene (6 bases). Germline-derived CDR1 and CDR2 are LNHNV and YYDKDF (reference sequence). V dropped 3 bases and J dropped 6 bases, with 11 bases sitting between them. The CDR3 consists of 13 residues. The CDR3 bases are TGTGCCACCAGCAGGCGGAACAGGGATGGCTACACCTTC. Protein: CATSRRNRDGYTF.